The next 21 T cell receptor beta chains were all read from a single sample in a study of shared clonotypes between healthy human individuals. Only in-frame clones appear in the TCRdb table, and some are missing; sequencing was by immunoSEQ multiplex PCR. The sample lists around 640,000 clones, 90% to 97% seen once, with about 0.12% in the top ten. The naive CD8 population came from CD45RO-negative cells selected for CCR7, without terminally differentiated effector memory CD45RA+ cells. The specimen sequenced was naive CD8+ T cells sorted from blood. These receptors originate from a young woman in good health.

This clone showed up just a few times. This chain joins TRBV4-2 and TRBJ1-5; D is unresolved. Between the trimmed V and J ends, which lost 7 bases and 0 bases, there was a span of 13 bases. The CDR3 sequence is 15 residues long. Germline V lookup: CDR1 LGHNA, CDR2 YNFKEQ. CDR3 bases: TGTGCCAGCACAATTGCCGTGGGTAGCAATCAGCCCCAGCATTTT. Amino acids: CASTIAVGSNQPQHF.

The CDR3 DNA sequence: TGTGCCAGCAGTGCGGACAGGGAGACTGAAGCTTTCTTT. Protein sequence: CASSADRETEAFF. The chain employs TRBV6-5 and TRBJ1-1, with 8 positions matching TRBD1. The germline V gene encodes CDR1 MNHEY and CDR2 SVGAGI. V trimming: 5 bases; J trimming: 5 bases; junction bases outside the gene matches: 4. This CDR3 has 13 amino acids.

The V and J genes are TRBV27 and TRBJ1-1, with 7 positions matching TRBD1. The junction had 11 bases not matched to a gene; V was cut back by 6 bases and J by 4 bases. The CDR3 extends over 15 amino acids. CDR1 is MNHEY, CDR2 SMNVEV, per germline (reference sequence). DNA for the CDR3: TGTGCCAGCAGCCACGGGACAGCAGATTTCACTGAAGCTTTCTTT. Amino acid sequence: CASSHGTADFTEAFF.

This clone was detected only once. This chain connects TRBV19 to TRBJ1-1, with unresolved D. There are 15 residues in the CDR3. CDR1 and CDR2 from the germline V gene are LNHDA and SQIVND (reference sequence). V was pared by 5 bases and J by 5 bases, with 18 bases between. This CDR3 is CASSVNSLVWTEAFF. CDR3 sequence (DNA): TGTGCCAGTAGTGTAAACAGCCTGGTATGGACTGAAGCTTTCTTT.

The CDR3 nucleotides read TGTGCCAGCAGTTTGGACAGGCGCAATCAGCCCCAGCATTTT. It codes for CASSLDRRNQPQHF. The chain links TRBV28 to TRBJ1-5; TRBD1 aligns across 7 bases. Trimming cost V 3 bases and J 2 bases; bases outside gene matches: 1. CDR1 is MDHEN and CDR2 is SYDVKM in the germline V gene. CDR3 length: 14 residues.

In regard to this clone: Other DNA sequences of this sample code for an identical CDR3. The J gene is TRBJ1-1, the V gene TRBV19; TRBD1 might be the D (6 bases). Germline CDR1 LNHDA, CDR2 SQIVND (reference sequence). The CDR3 loop spans 14 amino acids. Trimming pared 1 base from V and 0 bases from J, leaving 6 bases between. CDR3 coding DNA: TGTGCCAGTAGTATAGGGACAGTGAACACTGAAGCTTTCTTT. It yields the protein CASSIGTVNTEAFF.

The genes are TRBV4-2 and TRBJ2-7; D gene ambiguous. The CDR3 spans 17 residues. Germline CDR1 and CDR2: LGHNA and YNFKEQ. The germline V and J ends were trimmed by 0 bases and 0 bases, with 15 bases remaining between them. The CDR3 region has the DNA TGTGCCAGCAGCCAAGAATCGGAGACAATAAACTCCTACGAGCAGTACTTC. Protein sequence: CASSQESETINSYEQYF.

The chain links TRBV7-9 to TRBJ2-7, with D possibly being TRBD2 (7 bases). Germline V lookup: CDR1 SEHNR, CDR2 FQNEAQ (reference sequence). V dropped 5 bases and J dropped 2 bases, with 16 bases sitting between them. This CDR3 is 15 amino acids long. CDR3 sequence: CASSPSGEGAYEQYF. In DNA form, the CDR3 reads TGTGCCAGCAGCCCATCGGGGGAGGGGGCCTACGAGCAGTACTTC. The complete variable domain, with remaining parts taken from reference TRBV7-9 and TRBJ2-7, reads DTGVSQNPRHKITKRGQNVTFRCDPISEHNRLYWYRQTLGQGPEFLTYFQNEAQLEKSRLLSDRFSAERPKGSFSTLEIQRTEQGDSAMYLCASSPSGEGAYEQYFGPGTRLTVT.

The chain combines TRBV19 with TRBJ1-6; D is undetermined. CDR3 length: 15 residues. The germline V and J ends were trimmed by 4 bases and 8 bases, with 15 bases remaining between them. CDR1 and CDR2 from the germline V gene are LNHDA and SQIVND (reference sequence). This CDR3 is CASSTRSTRDSPLHF. The CDR3 coding sequence is TGTGCCAGTAGTACGAGATCGACCCGCGATTCACCCCTCCACTTT.

The V gene is TRBV13, the J gene TRBJ2-1; 7 positions match TRBD1. The CDR3 contains 16 residues. With V trimmed by 1 base and J by 2 bases, 5 bases remained unmatched. The germline V gene encodes CDR1 PRHDT and CDR2 FYEKMQ (reference sequence). The CDR3 protein is CASSLERGPAYNEQFF. CDR3 bases: TGTGCCAGCAGCTTAGAAAGGGGGCCGGCCTACAATGAGCAGTTCTTC.

The chain has TRBV7-8 and TRBJ2-3; D not resolved. The CDR3 totals 12 residues. The germline V and J ends were trimmed by 6 bases and 0 bases, with 4 bases remaining between them. Germline V gene sequence: CDR1 SGHVS, CDR2 FQNEAQ. CDR3 protein: CASRLSTDTQYF. The CDR3 DNA reads TGTGCCAGCAGGTTGAGCACAGATACGCAGTATTTT.

The J gene is TRBJ2-5, the V gene TRBV29-1; no reliable D call. The CDR3 contains 13 residues. Deletions cut 1 base from V and 5 bases from J, with 11 bases between. The germline V gene has CDR1 SQVTM and CDR2 ANQGSEA. CDR3 region: CSVEVGTGETQYF. CDR3 in DNA: TGCAGCGTTGAAGTAGGAACCGGCGAGACCCAGTACTTC.

The rearrangement links TRBV28 to TRBJ2-7; maybe TRBD2 (6 bases). The CDR3 runs 14 residues. V dropped 7 bases and J dropped 6 bases, with 19 bases sitting between them. Germline values: CDR1 MDHEN, CDR2 SYDVKM. CDR3 sequence reads: CASNTMGGSPEQYF. For the CDR3, the DNA is TGTGCCAGCAACACTATGGGGGGAAGTCCCGAGCAGTACTTC. The complete variable domain, with remaining parts taken from reference TRBV28 and TRBJ2-7, reads DVKVTQSSRYLVKRTGEKVFLECVQDMDHENMFWYRQDPGLGLRLIYFSYDVKMKEKGDIPEGYSVSREKKERFSLILESASTNQTSMYLCASNTMGGSPEQYFGPGTRLTVT.

Concerning this clone itself: An end of the junction differs from the germline gene, which may be a read error. The chain recombines TRBV5-6 with TRBJ2-1; 8 bases are a match to TRBD2. Germline loops: CDR1 SGHDT, CDR2 YYEEEE. The CDR3 runs to 13 residues. CDR3 in DNA: TGTGCCAGCAGCTTGGAACCGGGACTAGGATGGGTCTTC. Residues: CASSLEPGLGWVF.

This clone occurred once. The chain links TRBV27 to TRBJ2-3; tentatively, D is TRBD1 (6 bases). This CDR3 is 14 amino acids long. Germline V gene lookup returns CDR1 MNHEY and CDR2 SMNVEV (reference sequence). Deletions cut 6 bases from V and 4 bases from J, with 14 bases between. The CDR3 sequence is CASRQGRVPDTQYF. The CDR3 bases are TGTGCCAGCAGGCAGGGGCGGGTTCCAGATACGCAGTATTTT.

This clone showed up just a few times. This rearrangement joins TRBV10-1 to TRBJ1-1; TRBD1 matches at 7 bases. V trimming: 2 bases; J trimming: 6 bases; junction bases outside the gene matches: 6. This CDR3 is 14 amino acids long. CDR1 and CDR2 (germline): WNHNN, SYGVQD (reference sequence). The CDR3 DNA reads TGCGCCAGCAGTGAGGGATCAGGGGGGGCTGAAGCTTTCTTT. It translates to CASSEGSGGAEAFF.

The V call is TRBV4-1, the J call TRBJ2-5, with TRBD1 as a possible D gene (5 bases). The ends were cut back, 1 base at V and 4 bases at J, with 10 bases in the middle. The V gene's germline CDR1 is MGHRA and CDR2 YSYEKL. The CDR3 has 14 residues. CDR3 residues: CASSQGVRVETQYF. The CDR3, as DNA: TGCGCCAGCAGCCAAGGTGTCAGGGTAGAGACCCAGTACTTC.

The chain couples TRBV29-1 to TRBJ1-2; D gene uncertain. CDR1 is SQVTM, CDR2 ANQGSEA, per germline. The CDR3 sequence is 13 residues long. Trimming pared 7 bases from V and 2 bases from J, leaving 14 bases between. The DNA of the CDR3 is TGCAGCGCCGTTAAAGGCAGCAACTATGGCTACACCTTC. It translates to CSAVKGSNYGYTF.

The gene calls are TRBV7-8 and TRBJ2-7; tentatively, D is TRBD1 (6 bases). Trimming took 0 bases from V and 5 from J, leaving 14 bases between them. Germline V gene data show CDR1 as SGHVS and CDR2 as FQNEAQ. The CDR3 length is 15 residues. The CDR3 nucleotides are TGTGCCAGCAGCTTAGCGATCACAGGGTCTGACGAGCAGTACTTC. The encoded protein is CASSLAITGSDEQYF.

CDR3 bases: TGTGCCAGCAGTTGGGCAGGGGAAACTGAAGCTTTCTTT. It codes for CASSWAGETEAFF. This chain links TRBV27 with TRBJ1-1; D is possibly TRBD1 (6 bases). Germline-derived CDR1 and CDR2 are MNHEY and SMNVEV (reference sequence). V shed 4 bases and J shed 5 bases, with 11 bases lying between them. There are 13 residues in the CDR3.

The genes are TRBV13 and TRBJ2-7, with 13 bases fitting TRBD2. Trimming took 11 bases from V and 4 from J; bases not matched to a gene: 5. This CDR3 is built from 13 residues. In germline, CDR1 is PRHDT, CDR2 FYEKMQ (reference sequence). CDR3 in DNA: TGTGCCGCCAGACTAGCGGGAGGATACGAGCAGTACTTC. The encoded protein is CAARLAGGYEQYF. The whole variable domain, remainder taken from reference TRBV13 and TRBJ2-7, is AAGVIQSPRHLIKEKRETATLKCYPIPRHDTVYWYQQGPGQDPQFLISFYEKMQSDKGSIPDRFSAQQFSDYHSELNMSSLELGDSALYFCAARLAGGYEQYFGPGTRLTVT.